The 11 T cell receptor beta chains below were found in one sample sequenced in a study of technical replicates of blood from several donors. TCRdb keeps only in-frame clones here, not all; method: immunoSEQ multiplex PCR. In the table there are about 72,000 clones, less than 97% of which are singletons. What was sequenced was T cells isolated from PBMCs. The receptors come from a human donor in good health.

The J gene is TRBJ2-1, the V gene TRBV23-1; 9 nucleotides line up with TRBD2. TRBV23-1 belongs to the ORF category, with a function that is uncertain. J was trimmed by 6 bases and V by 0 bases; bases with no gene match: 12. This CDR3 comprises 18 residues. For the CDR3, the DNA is TGCGCCAGCAGTCAATCGAAGGGAGCGGGAGGCCGTTTCAATGAGCAGTTCTTC. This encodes CASSQSKGAGGRFNEQFF.

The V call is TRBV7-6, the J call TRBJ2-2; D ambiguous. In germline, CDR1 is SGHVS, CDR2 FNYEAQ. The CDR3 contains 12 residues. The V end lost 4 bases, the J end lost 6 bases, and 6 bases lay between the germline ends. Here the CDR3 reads CASSSGSGELFF. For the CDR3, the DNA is TGTGCCAGCAGCTCGGGTTCCGGGGAGCTGTTTTTT.

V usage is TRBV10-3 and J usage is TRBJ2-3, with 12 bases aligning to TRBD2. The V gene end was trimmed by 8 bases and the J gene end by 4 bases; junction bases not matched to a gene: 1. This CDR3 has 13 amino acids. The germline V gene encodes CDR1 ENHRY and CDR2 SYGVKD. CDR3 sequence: CAIASGGADTQYF. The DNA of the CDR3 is TGTGCCATCGCTAGCGGGGGGGCAGATACGCAGTATTTT.

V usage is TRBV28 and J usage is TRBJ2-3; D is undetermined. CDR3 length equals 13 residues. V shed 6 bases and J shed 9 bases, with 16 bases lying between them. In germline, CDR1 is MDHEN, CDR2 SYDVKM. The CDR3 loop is CASSPETRQTQYF. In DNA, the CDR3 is TGTGCCAGCAGCCCTGAAACCCGTCAGACGCAGTATTTT. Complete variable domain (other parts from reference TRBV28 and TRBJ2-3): DVKVTQSSRYLVKRTGEKVFLECVQDMDHENMFWYRQDPGLGLRLIYFSYDVKMKEKGDIPEGYSVSREKKERFSLILESASTNQTSMYLCASSPETRQTQYFGPGTRLTVL.

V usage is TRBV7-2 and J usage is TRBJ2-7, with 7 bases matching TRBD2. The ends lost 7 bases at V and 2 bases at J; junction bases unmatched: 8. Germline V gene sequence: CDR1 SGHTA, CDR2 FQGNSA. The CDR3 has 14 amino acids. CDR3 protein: CASKSTSDTYEQYF. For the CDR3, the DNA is TGTGCCAGCAAATCAACTAGCGATACCTACGAGCAGTACTTC.

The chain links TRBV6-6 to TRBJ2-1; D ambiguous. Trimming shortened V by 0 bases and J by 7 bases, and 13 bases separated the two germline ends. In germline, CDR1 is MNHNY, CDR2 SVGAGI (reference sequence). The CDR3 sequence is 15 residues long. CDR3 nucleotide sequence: TGTGCCAGCAGTTACTCGATTGCACGGCGGAATGAGCAGTTCTTC. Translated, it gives CASSYSIARRNEQFF.

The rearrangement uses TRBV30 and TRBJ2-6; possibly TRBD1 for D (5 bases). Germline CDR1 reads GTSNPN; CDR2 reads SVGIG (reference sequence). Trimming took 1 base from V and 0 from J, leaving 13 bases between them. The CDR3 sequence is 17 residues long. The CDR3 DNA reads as TGTGCCTGGAGTGGAGCAGACAGCCGCTCTGGGGCCAACGTCCTGACTTTC. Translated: CAWSGADSRSGANVLTF. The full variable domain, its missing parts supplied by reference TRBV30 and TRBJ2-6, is SQTIHQWPATLVQPVGSPLSLECTVEGTSNPNLYWYRQAAGRGLQLLFYSVGIGQISSEVPQNLSASRPQDRQFILSSKKLLLSDSGFYLCAWSGADSRSGANVLTFGAGSRLTVL.

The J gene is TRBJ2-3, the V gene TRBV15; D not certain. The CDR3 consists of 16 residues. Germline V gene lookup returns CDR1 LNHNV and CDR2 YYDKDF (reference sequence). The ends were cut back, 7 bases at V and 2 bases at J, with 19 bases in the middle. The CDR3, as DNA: TGTGCCACCAAGGCGGTCGAGAGTTATTACACAGATACGCAGTATTTT. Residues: CATKAVESYYTDTQYF.

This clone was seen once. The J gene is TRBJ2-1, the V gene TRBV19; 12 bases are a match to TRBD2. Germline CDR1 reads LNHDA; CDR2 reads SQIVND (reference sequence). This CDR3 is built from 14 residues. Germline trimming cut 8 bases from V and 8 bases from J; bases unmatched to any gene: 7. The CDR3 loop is CASASSGGGYEQFF. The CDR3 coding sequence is TGTGCCAGTGCTTCTAGCGGGGGGGGCTATGAGCAGTTCTTC.

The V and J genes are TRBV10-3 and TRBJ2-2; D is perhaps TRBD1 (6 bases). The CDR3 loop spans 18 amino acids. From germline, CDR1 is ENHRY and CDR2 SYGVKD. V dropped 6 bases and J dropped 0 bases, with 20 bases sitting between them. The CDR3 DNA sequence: TGTGCCATCAGAAGTGATACGACAGGCGCAACGAACACCGGGGAGCTGTTTTTT. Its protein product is CAIRSDTTGATNTGELFF.

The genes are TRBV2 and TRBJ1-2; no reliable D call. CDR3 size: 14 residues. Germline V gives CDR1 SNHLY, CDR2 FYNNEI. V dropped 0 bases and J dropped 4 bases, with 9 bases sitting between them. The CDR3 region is CASSEALAIYGYTF. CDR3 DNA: TGTGCCAGCAGTGAAGCTCTAGCCATCTATGGCTACACCTTC.